This TCR beta chain was documented in a study of T-cell memory formation after mild COVID-19. Overall study context: Across donors, TCR clusters were largely donor specific.

In this sample, this clonotype turned up a few times. The antigen is not known. The germline V and J ends were trimmed by 3 bases and 6 bases, with 12 bases remaining between them. Germline CDR1 reads SQVTM; CDR2 reads ANQGSEA. This CDR3 is built from 12 residues. Each CDR3 protein gets one entry after TCRdb re-called the 5' RACE reads with MiXCR. In the table there are hundreds of thousands of distinct CDR3 sequences, 15% to 20% of which are singletons. Study findings and constraints: Some clones that responded turned up in pre-infection memory, which suggests that cross-reactive memory joined in. Among contracting clones, CD4+ were mainly CM/EM and CD8+ enriched in EMRA. Later expanders leaned CD4+, whereas clones that contracted between day 15 and 85 were balanced CD4/CD8.

This rearrangement joins TRBV29-1 to TRBJ2-7; a possible D gene is TRBD2 (6 bases). The origin of this receptor is a man between 18 and 29 years old who had mild COVID-19 (a few samples of this study predate the infection). Cell type and time point are not known. Sequencing used PBMCs or a T cell subset sorted from them (not recorded which). In DNA form, the CDR3 reads TGCAGCGTTGAGGGGATCGGGGGCGAGCAGTACGTC. It yields the protein CSVEGIGGEQYV.